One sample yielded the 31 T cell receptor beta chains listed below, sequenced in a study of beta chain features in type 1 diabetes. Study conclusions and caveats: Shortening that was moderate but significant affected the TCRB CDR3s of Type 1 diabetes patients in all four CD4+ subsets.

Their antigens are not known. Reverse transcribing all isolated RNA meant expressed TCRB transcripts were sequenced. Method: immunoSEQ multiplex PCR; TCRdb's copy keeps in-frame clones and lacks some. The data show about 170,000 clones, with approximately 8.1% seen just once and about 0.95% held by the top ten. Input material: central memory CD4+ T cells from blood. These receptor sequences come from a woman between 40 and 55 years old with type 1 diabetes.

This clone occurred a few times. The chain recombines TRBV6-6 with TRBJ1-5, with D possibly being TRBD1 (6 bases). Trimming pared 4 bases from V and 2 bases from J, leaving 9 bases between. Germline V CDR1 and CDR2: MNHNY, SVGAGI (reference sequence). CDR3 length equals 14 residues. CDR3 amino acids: CASSLQGGNQPQHF. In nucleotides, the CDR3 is TGTGCCAGCAGTTTACAGGGAGGCAATCAGCCCCAGCATTTT.

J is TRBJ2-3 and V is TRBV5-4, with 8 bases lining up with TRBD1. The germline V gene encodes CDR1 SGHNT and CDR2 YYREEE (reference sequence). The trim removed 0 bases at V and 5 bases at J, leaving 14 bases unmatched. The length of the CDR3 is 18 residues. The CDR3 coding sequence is TGTGCCAGCAGCTTGGATACCCGGTCCAGGGGGCGAGGAGATACGCAGTATTTT. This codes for CASSLDTRSRGRGDTQYF.

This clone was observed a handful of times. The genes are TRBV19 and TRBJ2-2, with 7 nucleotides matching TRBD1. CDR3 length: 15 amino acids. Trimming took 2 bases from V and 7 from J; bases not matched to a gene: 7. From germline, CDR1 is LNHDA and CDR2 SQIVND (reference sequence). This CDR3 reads CASSIRTGLIGELFF. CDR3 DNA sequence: TGTGCCAGTAGTATACGGACAGGCTTAATCGGGGAGCTGTTTTTT.

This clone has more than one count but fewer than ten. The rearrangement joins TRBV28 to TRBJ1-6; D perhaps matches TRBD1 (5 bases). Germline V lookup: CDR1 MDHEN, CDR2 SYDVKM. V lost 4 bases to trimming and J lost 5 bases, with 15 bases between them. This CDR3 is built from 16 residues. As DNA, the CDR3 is TGTGCCAGCAGTTCCTTCACAGGATTTGATAATTCACCCCTCCACTTT. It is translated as CASSSFTGFDNSPLHF.

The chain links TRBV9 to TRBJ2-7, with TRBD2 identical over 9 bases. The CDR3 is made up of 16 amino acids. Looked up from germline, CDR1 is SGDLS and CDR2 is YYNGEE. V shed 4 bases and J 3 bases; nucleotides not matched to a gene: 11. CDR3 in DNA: TGTGCCAGCAGCCCAGCGGGGGGTTCGGGAAGCTACGAGCAGTACTTC. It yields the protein CASSPAGGSGSYEQYF.

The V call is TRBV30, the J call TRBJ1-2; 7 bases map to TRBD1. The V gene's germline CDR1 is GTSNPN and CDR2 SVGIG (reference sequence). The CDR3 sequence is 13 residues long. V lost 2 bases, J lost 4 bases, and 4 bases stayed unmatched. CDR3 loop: CAWSPQGSYGYTF. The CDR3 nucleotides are TGTGCCTGGAGTCCACAGGGGAGCTATGGCTACACCTTC.

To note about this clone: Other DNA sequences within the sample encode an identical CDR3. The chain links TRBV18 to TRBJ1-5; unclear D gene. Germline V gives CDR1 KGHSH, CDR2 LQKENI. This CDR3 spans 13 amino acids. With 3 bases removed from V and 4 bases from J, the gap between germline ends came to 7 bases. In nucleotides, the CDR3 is TGTGCCAGCTCACCCTCCAGGAATCAGCCCCAGCATTTT. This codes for CASSPSRNQPQHF. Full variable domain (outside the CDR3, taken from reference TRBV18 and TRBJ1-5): NAGVMQNPRHLVRRRGQEARLRCSPMKGHSHVYWYRQLPEEGLKFMVYLQKENIIDESGMPKERFSAEFPKEGPSILRIQQVVRGDSAAYFCASSPSRNQPQHFGDGTRLSIL.

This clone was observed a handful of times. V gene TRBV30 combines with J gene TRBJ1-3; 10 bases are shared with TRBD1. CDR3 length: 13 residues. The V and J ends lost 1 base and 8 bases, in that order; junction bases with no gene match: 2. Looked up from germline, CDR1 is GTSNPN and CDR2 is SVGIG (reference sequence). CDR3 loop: CAWSDGQGDTIYF. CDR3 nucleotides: TGTGCCTGGAGTGACGGACAGGGGGACACCATATATTTT.

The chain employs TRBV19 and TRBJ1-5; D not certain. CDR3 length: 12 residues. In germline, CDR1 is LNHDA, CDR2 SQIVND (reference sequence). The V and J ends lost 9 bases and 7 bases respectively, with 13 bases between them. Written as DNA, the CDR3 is TGTGCCAGCGTTGGGCGGAGGCAGCCCCAGCATTTT. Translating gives CASVGRRQPQHF.

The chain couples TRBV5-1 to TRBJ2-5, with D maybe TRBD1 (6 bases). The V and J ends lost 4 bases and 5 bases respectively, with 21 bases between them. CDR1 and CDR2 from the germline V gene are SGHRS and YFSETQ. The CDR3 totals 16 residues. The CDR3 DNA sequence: TGCGCCAGCAGCCTTATGTTACAGGGAGTCGCGGAGACCCAGTACTTC. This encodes CASSLMLQGVAETQYF.

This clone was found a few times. CDR3 DNA: TGTGCCAGCAAGGCGGGGAGGAGTAGGGACGGGGAGCTGTTTTTT. It yields the protein CASKAGRSRDGELFF. The rearrangement uses TRBV2 and TRBJ2-2; D is possibly TRBD2 (6 bases). The length of the CDR3 is 15 residues. Deletions cut 7 bases from V and 7 bases from J, with 19 bases between. In germline, CDR1 is SNHLY, CDR2 FYNNEI.

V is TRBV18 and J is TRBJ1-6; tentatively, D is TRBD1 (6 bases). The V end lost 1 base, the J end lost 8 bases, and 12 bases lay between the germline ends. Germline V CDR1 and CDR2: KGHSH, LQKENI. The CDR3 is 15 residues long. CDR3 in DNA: TGTGCCAGCTCACCACGGGGGCCGAGGGATTCACCCCTCCACTTT. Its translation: CASSPRGPRDSPLHF.

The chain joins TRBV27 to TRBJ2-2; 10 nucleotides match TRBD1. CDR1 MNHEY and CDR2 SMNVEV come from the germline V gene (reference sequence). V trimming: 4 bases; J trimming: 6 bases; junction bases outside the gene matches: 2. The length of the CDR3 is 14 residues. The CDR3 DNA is TGTGCCAGCAGTTGGGACAGGGGTTCCGGGGAGCTGTTTTTT. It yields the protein CASSWDRGSGELFF.

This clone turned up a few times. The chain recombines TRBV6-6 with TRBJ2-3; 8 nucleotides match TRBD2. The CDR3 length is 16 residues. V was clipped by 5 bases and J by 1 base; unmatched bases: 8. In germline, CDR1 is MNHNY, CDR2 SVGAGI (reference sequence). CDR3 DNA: TGTGCCAGCAGTCCAATAGCGGGGACCCGCACAGATACGCAGTATTTT. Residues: CASSPIAGTRTDTQYF.

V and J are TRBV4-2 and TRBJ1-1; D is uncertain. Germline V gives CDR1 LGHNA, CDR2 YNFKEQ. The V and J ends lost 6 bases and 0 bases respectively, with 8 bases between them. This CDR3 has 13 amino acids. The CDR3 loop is CASRSTLNTEAFF. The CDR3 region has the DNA TGTGCCAGCAGGTCGACACTGAACACTGAAGCTTTCTTT.

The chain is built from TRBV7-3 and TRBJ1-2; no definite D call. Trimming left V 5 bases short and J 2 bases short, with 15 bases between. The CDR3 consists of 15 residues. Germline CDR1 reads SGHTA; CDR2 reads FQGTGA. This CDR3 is CASSVGSGINYGYTF. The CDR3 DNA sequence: TGTGCCAGCAGCGTCGGGTCCGGGATCAACTATGGCTACACCTTC. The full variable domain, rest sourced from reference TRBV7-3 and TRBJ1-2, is GAGVSQTPSNKVTEKGKYVELRCDPISGHTALYWYRQSLGQGPEFLIYFQGTGAADDSGLPNDRFFAVRPEGSVSTLKIQRTERGDSAVYLCASSVGSGINYGYTFGSGTRLTVV.

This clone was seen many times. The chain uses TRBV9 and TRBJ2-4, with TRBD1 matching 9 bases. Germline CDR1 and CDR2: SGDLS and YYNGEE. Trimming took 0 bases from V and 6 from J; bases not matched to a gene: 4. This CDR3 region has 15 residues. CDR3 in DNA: TGTGCCAGCAGCGTAGCAACAGGGGGCGGAAACATTCAGTACTTC. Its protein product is CASSVATGGGNIQYF. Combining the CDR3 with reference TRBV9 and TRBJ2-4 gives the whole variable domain DSGVTQTPKHLITATGQRVTLRCSPRSGDLSVYWYQQSLDQGLQFLIQYYNGEERAKGNILERFSAQQFPDLHSELNLSSLELGDSALYFCASSVATGGGNIQYFGAGTRLSVL.

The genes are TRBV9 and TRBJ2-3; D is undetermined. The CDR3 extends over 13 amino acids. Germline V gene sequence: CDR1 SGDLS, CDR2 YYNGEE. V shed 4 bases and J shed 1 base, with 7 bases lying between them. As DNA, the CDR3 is TGTGCCAGCAGCACCCAGGGCACAGATACGCAGTATTTT. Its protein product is CASSTQGTDTQYF.

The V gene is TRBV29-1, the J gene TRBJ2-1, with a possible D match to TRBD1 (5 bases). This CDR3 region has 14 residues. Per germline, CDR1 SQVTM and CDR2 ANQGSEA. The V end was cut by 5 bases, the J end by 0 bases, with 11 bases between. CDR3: CSVSGQSSYNEQFF. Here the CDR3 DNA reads TGCAGCGTTTCAGGGCAGAGCTCCTACAATGAGCAGTTCTTC.

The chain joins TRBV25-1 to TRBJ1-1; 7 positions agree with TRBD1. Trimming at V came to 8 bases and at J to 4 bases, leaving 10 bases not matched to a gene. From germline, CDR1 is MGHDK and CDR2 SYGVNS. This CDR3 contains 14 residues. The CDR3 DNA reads TGTGCCAGCGGGAAGACAGGGCTGGGCACTGAAGCTTTCTTT. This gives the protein CASGKTGLGTEAFF. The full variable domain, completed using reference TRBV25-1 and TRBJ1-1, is EADIYQTPRYLVIGTGKKITLECSQTMGHDKMYWYQQDPGMELHLIHYSYGVNSTEKGDLSSESTVSRIRTEHFPLTLESARPSHTSQYLCASGKTGLGTEAFFGQGTRLTVV.

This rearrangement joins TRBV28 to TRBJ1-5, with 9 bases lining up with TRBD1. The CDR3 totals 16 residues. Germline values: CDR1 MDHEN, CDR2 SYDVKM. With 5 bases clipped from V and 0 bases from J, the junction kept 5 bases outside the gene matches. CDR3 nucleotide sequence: TGTGCCAGCAGTCCCGGGACAGGGTATAGCAATCAGCCCCAGCATTTT. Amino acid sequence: CASSPGTGYSNQPQHF.

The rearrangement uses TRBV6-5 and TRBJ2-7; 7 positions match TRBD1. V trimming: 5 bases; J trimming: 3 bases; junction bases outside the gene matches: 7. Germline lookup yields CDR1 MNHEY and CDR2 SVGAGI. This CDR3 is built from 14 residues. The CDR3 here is CASSTGQAVYEQYF. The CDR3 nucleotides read TGTGCCAGCAGTACCGGACAGGCTGTCTACGAGCAGTACTTC.

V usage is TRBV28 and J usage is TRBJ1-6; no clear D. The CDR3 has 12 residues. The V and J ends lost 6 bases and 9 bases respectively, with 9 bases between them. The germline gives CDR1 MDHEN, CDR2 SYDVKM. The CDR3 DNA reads TGTGCCAGCAGGGCTCACCCTTCACCCCTCCACTTT. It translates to CASRAHPSPLHF. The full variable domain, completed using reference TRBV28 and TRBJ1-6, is DVKVTQSSRYLVKRTGEKVFLECVQDMDHENMFWYRQDPGLGLRLIYFSYDVKMKEKGDIPEGYSVSREKKERFSLILESASTNQTSMYLCASRAHPSPLHFGNGTRLTVT.

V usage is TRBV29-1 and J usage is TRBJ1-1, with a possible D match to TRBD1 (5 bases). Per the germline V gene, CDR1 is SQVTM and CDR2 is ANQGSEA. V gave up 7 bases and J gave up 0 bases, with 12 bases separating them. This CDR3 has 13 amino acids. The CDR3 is CSERTNMNTEAFF. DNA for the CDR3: TGCAGCGAAAGGACAAATATGAACACTGAAGCTTTCTTT.

For the CDR3, the DNA is TGTGCCAGCTCACCACCCCAGCGTCGAACAGATACGCAGTATTTT. It translates to CASSPPQRRTDTQYF. The V and J genes are TRBV18 and TRBJ2-3; D is uncertain. Germline V CDR1 and CDR2: KGHSH, LQKENI. Trimming pared 0 bases from V and 3 bases from J, leaving 10 bases between. CDR3 length: 15 residues.

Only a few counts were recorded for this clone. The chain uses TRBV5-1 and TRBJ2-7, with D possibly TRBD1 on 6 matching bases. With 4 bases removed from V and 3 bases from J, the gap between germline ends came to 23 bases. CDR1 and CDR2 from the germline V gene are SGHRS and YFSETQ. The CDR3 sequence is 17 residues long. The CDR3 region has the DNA TGCGCCAGCAGCCCCGGAGTCTCCGGGACATCCATCTACGAGCAGTACTTC. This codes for CASSPGVSGTSIYEQYF.

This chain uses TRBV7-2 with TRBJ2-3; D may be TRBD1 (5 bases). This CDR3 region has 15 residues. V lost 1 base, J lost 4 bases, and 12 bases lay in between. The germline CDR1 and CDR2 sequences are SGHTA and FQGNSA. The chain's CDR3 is CASSLVDPTADTQYF. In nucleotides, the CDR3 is TGTGCCAGCAGCTTAGTAGACCCGACAGCAGATACGCAGTATTTT.

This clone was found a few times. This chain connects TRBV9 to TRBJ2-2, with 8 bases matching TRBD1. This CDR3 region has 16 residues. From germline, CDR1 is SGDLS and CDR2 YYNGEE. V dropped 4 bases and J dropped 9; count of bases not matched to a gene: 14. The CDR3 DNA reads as TGTGCCAGCAGCTCACTCCCCGGGACAGGTTCCTGGGAGCTGTTTTTT. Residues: CASSSLPGTGSWELFF.

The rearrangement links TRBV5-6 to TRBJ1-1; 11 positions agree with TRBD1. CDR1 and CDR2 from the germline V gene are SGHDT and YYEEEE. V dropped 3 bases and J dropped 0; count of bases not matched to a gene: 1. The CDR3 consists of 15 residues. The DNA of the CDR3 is TGTGCCAGCAGCTGGGACAGGGGGGTGAACACTGAAGCTTTCTTT. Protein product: CASSWDRGVNTEAFF.

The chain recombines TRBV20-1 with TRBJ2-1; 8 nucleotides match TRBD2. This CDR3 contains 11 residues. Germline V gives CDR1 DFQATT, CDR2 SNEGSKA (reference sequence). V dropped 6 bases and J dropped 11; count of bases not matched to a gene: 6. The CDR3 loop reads CSAPRGGKQFF. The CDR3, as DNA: TGCAGTGCGCCCCGGGGGGGTAAGCAGTTCTTC.

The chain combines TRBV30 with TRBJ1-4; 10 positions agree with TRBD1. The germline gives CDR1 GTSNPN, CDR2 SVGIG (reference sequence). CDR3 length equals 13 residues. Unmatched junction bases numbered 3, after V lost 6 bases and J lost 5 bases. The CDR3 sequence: CACRTGGNEKLFF. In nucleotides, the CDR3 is TGTGCCTGCAGGACAGGGGGAAATGAAAAACTGTTTTTT. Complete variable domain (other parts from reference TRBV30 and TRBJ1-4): SQTIHQWPATLVQPVGSPLSLECTVEGTSNPNLYWYRQAAGRGLQLLFYSVGIGQISSEVPQNLSASRPQDRQFILSSKKLLLSDSGFYLCACRTGGNEKLFFGSGTQLSVL.